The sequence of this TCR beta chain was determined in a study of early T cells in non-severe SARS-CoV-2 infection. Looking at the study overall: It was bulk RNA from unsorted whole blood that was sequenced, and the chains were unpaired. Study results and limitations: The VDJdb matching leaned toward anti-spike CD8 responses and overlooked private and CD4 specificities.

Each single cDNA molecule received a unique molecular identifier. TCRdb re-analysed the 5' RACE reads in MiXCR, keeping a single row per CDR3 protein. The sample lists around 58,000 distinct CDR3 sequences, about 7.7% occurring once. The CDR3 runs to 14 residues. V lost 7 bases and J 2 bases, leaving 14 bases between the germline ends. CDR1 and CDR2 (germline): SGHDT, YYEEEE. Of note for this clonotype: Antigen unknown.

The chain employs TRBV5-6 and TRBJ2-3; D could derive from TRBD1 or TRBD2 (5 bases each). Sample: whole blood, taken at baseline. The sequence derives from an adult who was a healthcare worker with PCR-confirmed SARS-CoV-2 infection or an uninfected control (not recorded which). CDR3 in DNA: TGTGCCAGCGAGGGGTACACTTTCACAGATACGCAGTATTTT. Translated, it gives CASEGYTFTDTQYF.